The T cell receptor (beta chain) described here comes from a study of blood T cell repertoires in COVID-19. Turning to the study itself: COVID-19 samples from acute and convalescent phases originated in the United States, Italy and Spain.

The CDR3 contains 16 residues. Germline trimming cut 3 bases from V and 10 bases from J; bases unmatched to any gene: 10. CDR1 is SGHTA and CDR2 is FQGNSA in the germline V gene. Everyone who took part was roughly 18 to 89 years old, and they came from 24 US areas. Cohort allocation depended upon clinical history that participants reported. Measured with immunoSEQ multiplex PCR; TCRdb has only the in-frame clones, and not every one. Of about 270,000 clones in the sample, approximately 85% were seen once. What was sequenced was PBMCs or T cells enriched from blood (not recorded which). The chain links TRBV7-2 to TRBJ1-6; 9 positions agree with TRBD1. This TCR was sampled from a woman between 50 and 59 years old with acute COVID-19. DNA for the CDR3: TGTGCCAGCAGCTTTAGAGGGACAGGGTGGGGATCACCCCTCCACTTT. This translates into CASSFRGTGWGSPLHF.